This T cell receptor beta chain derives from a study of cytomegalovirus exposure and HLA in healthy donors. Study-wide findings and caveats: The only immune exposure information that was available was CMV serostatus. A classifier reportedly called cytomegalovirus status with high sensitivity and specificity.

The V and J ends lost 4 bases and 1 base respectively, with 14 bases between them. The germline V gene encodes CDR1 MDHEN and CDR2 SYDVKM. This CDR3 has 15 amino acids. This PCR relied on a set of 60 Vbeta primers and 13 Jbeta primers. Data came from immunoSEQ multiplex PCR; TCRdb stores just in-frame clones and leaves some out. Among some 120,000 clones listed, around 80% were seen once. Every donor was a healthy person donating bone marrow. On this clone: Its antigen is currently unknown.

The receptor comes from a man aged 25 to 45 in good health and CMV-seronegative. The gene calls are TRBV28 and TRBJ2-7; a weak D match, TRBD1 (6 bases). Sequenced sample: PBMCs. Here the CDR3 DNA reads TGTGCCAGCAGTTACCCTCTCGGACAGTCCTACGAGCAGTACTTC. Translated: CASSYPLGQSYEQYF.